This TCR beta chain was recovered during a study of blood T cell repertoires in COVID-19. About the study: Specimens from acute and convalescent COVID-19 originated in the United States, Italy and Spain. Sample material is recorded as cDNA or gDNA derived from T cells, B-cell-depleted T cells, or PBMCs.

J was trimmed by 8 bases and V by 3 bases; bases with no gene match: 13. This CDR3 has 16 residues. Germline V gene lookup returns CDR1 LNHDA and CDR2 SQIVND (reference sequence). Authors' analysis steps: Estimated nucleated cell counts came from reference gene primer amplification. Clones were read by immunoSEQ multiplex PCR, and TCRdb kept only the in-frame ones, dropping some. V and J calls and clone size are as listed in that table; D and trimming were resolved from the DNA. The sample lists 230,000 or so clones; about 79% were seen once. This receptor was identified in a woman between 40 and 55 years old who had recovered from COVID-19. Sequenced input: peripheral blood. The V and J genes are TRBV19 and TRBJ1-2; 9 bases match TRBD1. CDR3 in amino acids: CASSMLPGQGFNGYTF. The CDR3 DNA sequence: TGTGCCAGTAGTATGCTCCCGGGACAGGGATTTAACGGCTACACCTTC.